This entry describes one TCR beta chain. Its antigen is currently unknown. This sample stems from a study of cytomegalovirus exposure and HLA in healthy donors. Overall study findings and caveats: Common viral pathogens seemed, in a later analysis, to connect with several of the most significant clusters. Later analysis demonstrated an association between a missense DCLRE1C variant and TCR beta V- and J-gene trimming.

In the PCR, 60 Vbeta and 13 Jbeta primers were used. TCRdb's table, derived via immunoSEQ multiplex PCR, lists solely in-frame clones and lacks some. The sample records under 130,000 clones, 83% being singletons. This CDR3 has 11 residues. V shed 4 bases and J shed 8 bases, with 5 bases lying between them. CDR1 is MGHDK, CDR2 SYGVNS, per germline. The chain combines TRBV25-1 with TRBJ2-2, with no clear D. The sequence came from a man aged 18 to 29 in good health and CMV-seronegative. The sequenced material came from PBMCs. The CDR3 coding sequence is TGTGCCAGCAGTGTCCTGGGGGAGCTGTTTTTT. Translated: CASSVLGELFF. Looking up the rest from reference TRBV25-1 and TRBJ2-2 gives the full variable domain: EADIYQTPRYLVIGTGKKITLECSQTMGHDKMYWYQQDPGMELHLIHYSYGVNSTEKGDLSSESTVSRIRTEHFPLTLESARPSHTSQYLCASSVLGELFFGEGSRLTVL.